Below, 2 T cell receptor beta chains from the same sample are listed, as sequenced in a study of CD8 T cells in Susac syndrome (dated by TCRdb to between 2019 and 2020). Library generation was performed with the immunoSEQ multiplex PCR assay. RNA was extracted using the RNeasy kit, and roughly 0.45 to 1 ug of the RNA was reverse transcribed with random hexamers. TCRdb cleaned the public reads at Q25 with fastp, built clones with MiXCR and kept in-frame beta chains. Here each entry gathers all rows of one CDR3 protein and keeps the most common genes and DNA. This sample holds fewer than 70,000 distinct CDR3 sequences; 95% were observed only once. The top ten clones comprise 0.2% to 0.3% of the sample. Sequencing input: CD8+ T cells from PBMCs. The receptors originated from a human donor in good health.

This rearrangement joins TRBV25-1 to TRBJ1-1; 8 bases agree with TRBD1. The trim removed 0 bases at V and 4 bases at J, leaving 4 bases unmatched. Germline-derived CDR1 and CDR2 are MGHDK and SYGVNS. This CDR3 spans 15 amino acids. CDR3 in amino acids: CASSEYQDRATEAFF. Here the CDR3 DNA reads TGTGCCAGCAGTGAATATCAGGACAGGGCCACTGAAGCTTTCTTT.

In its sample, this clonotype was seen once. This chain connects TRBV24-1 to TRBJ1-5; D is undetermined. This CDR3 is 14 amino acids long. V lost 4 bases and J 2 bases, leaving 8 bases between the germline ends. CDR1 and CDR2 from the germline V gene are KGHDR and SFDVKD. CDR3 in amino acids: CATSDVWGNQPQHF. CDR3 bases: TGTGCCACCAGTGACGTATGGGGCAATCAGCCCCAGCATTTT.